This is a list of T cell receptor beta chains from one sample in a study of STAT5B mutations in CD4+ large granular lymphocyte leukemia. Clones were sequenced by immunoSEQ multiplex PCR, and TCRdb holds only the in-frame ones, with some missing. Among 30,000 to 40,000 clones listed, 87% were seen once. The sample comprised CD4+ T cells from blood buffy coats. The source of these receptors is a human donor in good health. CDR3s include the opening cysteine and the closing phenylalanine or tryptophan. The D gene is left open where the match is weak. Only part of the rows carry a size: once, few, many, or a class if the clone is expanded.

abundance: NA; v_gene: TRBV2; j_gene: TRBJ2-3; d_gene: NA; CDR3nt: TGTGCCAGCAGTGTACAGGGATCCCCAACAGATACGCAGTATTTT; CDR3aa: CASSVQGSPTDTQYF
abundance: NA; v_gene: TRBV9; j_gene: TRBJ1-5; d_gene: TRBD1; CDR3nt: TGTGCCAGCAGCCCCGGGACAGGGGCGAGCAATCAGCCCCAGCATTTT; CDR3aa: CASSPGTGASNQPQHF
abundance: NA; v_gene: TRBV10-3; j_gene: TRBJ2-5; d_gene: NA; CDR3nt: TGTGCCATCAGTGAGGATCAGTATTCCCAAGAGACCCAGTACTTC; CDR3aa: CAISEDQYSQETQYF
abundance: NA; v_gene: TRBV6-6; j_gene: TRBJ1-4; d_gene: TRBD1; CDR3nt: TGTGCCAGCAGTACAGGACAGGGGAGGGGAAAACTGTTTTTT; CDR3aa: CASSTGQGRGKLFF
abundance: NA; v_gene: TRBV18; j_gene: TRBJ1-2; d_gene: NA; CDR3nt: TGTGCCAGCTCACCCGGGGTAATGGAAGCGGGATATGGCTACACCTTC; CDR3aa: CASSPGVMEAGYGYTF
abundance: NA; v_gene: TRBV4-3; j_gene: TRBJ1-3; d_gene: NA; CDR3nt: TGCGCCAGCAGCCAGACGCTTTCGAGCAACACCATATATTTT; CDR3aa: CASSQTLSSNTIYF
abundance: NA; v_gene: TRBV5-1; j_gene: TRBJ2-2; d_gene: TRBD2; CDR3nt: TGCGCCAGCAGCCCGGGGACTAGCGGGAGGATTAGTACCGGGGAGCTGTTTTTT; CDR3aa: CASSPGTSGRISTGELFF
abundance: NA; v_gene: TRBV28; j_gene: TRBJ1-5; d_gene: NA; CDR3nt: TGTGCCAGCAGTTTATCGGGACTGAGCAATCAGCCCCAGCATTTT; CDR3aa: CASSLSGLSNQPQHF
abundance: NA; v_gene: TRBV5-4; j_gene: TRBJ2-7; d_gene: TRBD2; CDR3nt: TGTGCCAGCAGCCCAGCAGCGGGAGGACCCTACGAGCAGTACTTC; CDR3aa: CASSPAAGGPYEQYF
abundance: NA; v_gene: TRBV7-6; j_gene: TRBJ1-3; d_gene: TRBD1; CDR3nt: TGTGCCAGCAGCTCAACCACACCGGGACAGGGGGCTGGAAACACCATATATTTT; CDR3aa: CASSSTTPGQGAGNTIYF
abundance: NA; v_gene: TRBV10-1; j_gene: TRBJ2-5; d_gene: NA; CDR3nt: TGCGCCAGCAGTGAAGGGCAGACCCAGTACTTC; CDR3aa: CASSEGQTQYF
abundance: NA; v_gene: TRBV15; j_gene: TRBJ2-7; d_gene: NA; CDR3nt: TGTGCCACCAGCACCACCGAATCCTACGAGCAGTACTTC; CDR3aa: CATSTTESYEQYF
abundance: NA; v_gene: TRBV7-2; j_gene: TRBJ2-7; d_gene: TRBD2; CDR3nt: TGTGCCAGCAGCTTAGGAGCGGGAGTGGGGGAGCAGTACTTC; CDR3aa: CASSLGAGVGEQYF
abundance: NA; v_gene: TRBV9; j_gene: TRBJ2-5; d_gene: NA; CDR3nt: TGTGCCAGCAGCGGGACACCTCAAGAGACCCAGTACTTC; CDR3aa: CASSGTPQETQYF
abundance: NA; v_gene: TRBV29-1; j_gene: TRBJ2-1; d_gene: TRBD1; CDR3nt: TGCAGCGTTACAGGGGCCCAATCCTACAATGAGCAGTTCTTC; CDR3aa: CSVTGAQSYNEQFF
abundance: NA; v_gene: TRBV4-3; j_gene: TRBJ2-3; d_gene: TRBD2; CDR3nt: TGCGCCAGCAGCCAAGAACCCGAGCTAGCGGGGTCCACAGATACGCAGTATTTT; CDR3aa: CASSQEPELAGSTDTQYF
abundance: NA; v_gene: TRBV5-1; j_gene: TRBJ1-4; d_gene: TRBD1; CDR3nt: TGCGCCAGCAGCTTAACTGGACAGGGAAACAATGAAAAACTGTTTTTT; CDR3aa: CASSLTGQGNNEKLFF
abundance: NA; v_gene: TRBV11-2; j_gene: TRBJ1-5; d_gene: TRBD1; CDR3nt: TGTGCCAGCAGTAGTGCCTCGGGACAGGGTGGCAATCAGCCCCAGCATTTT; CDR3aa: CASSSASGQGGNQPQHF
abundance: few; v_gene: TRBV19; j_gene: TRBJ2-5; d_gene: NA; CDR3nt: TGTGCCAGTAGTTCTCCGAGGCGGACCCAGTACTTC; CDR3aa: CASSSPRRTQYF
abundance: NA; v_gene: TRBV5-5; j_gene: TRBJ1-4; d_gene: NA; CDR3nt: TGTGCCAGCAGCGCGGGACTAATTCTCGCAACTAATGAAAAACTGTTTTTT; CDR3aa: CASSAGLILATNEKLFF
abundance: NA; v_gene: TRBV5-1; j_gene: TRBJ2-1; d_gene: TRBD2; CDR3nt: TGCGCCAGCAGCACGGGGACTAGCGGGAGCCTGGGGGATGAGCAGTTCTTC; CDR3aa: CASSTGTSGSLGDEQFF
abundance: NA; v_gene: TRBV28; j_gene: TRBJ2-5; d_gene: TRBD2; CDR3nt: TGTGCCAGCAGTCTGACTAGCGGTACCCAAGAGACCCAGTACTTC; CDR3aa: CASSLTSGTQETQYF
abundance: NA; v_gene: TRBV6-5; j_gene: TRBJ1-5; d_gene: NA; CDR3nt: TGTGCCAGCAGTTACGGCGGGGTTGGCCAGCCCCAGCATTTT; CDR3aa: CASSYGGVGQPQHF
abundance: once; v_gene: TRBV5-6; j_gene: TRBJ2-1; d_gene: NA; CDR3nt: TGTGCCAGCAGCTCTCCCGCGGGATCGTACGGTGAGCAGTTCTTC; CDR3aa: CASSSPAGSYGEQFF
abundance: NA; v_gene: TRBV2; j_gene: TRBJ2-6; d_gene: NA; CDR3nt: TGTGCCAGCAGTGGGCTTAACAGGGCAAGCTCTGGGGCCAACGTCCTGACTTTC; CDR3aa: CASSGLNRASSGANVLTF
abundance: NA; v_gene: TRBV5-5; j_gene: TRBJ2-7; d_gene: NA; CDR3nt: TGTGCCAGCAGCTGGTTGCGCGTACAGGGTGCCGAGCAGTACTTC; CDR3aa: CASSWLRVQGAEQYF
abundance: NA; v_gene: TRBV5-1; j_gene: TRBJ2-7; d_gene: TRBD1; CDR3nt: TGCGCCAGCAGTCATGGACAGGGAACCTACGAGCAGTACTTC; CDR3aa: CASSHGQGTYEQYF
abundance: NA; v_gene: TRBV9; j_gene: TRBJ2-3; d_gene: NA; CDR3nt: TGTGCCAGCAACCCGGGGCACGGTGGTACAGATACGCAGTATTTT; CDR3aa: CASNPGHGGTDTQYF
abundance: NA; v_gene: TRBV15; j_gene: TRBJ2-7; d_gene: NA; CDR3nt: TGTGCCACCAGCCGCGGGACAGAACCCTACGAGCAGTACTTC; CDR3aa: CATSRGTEPYEQYF
abundance: NA; v_gene: TRBV6-5; j_gene: TRBJ1-1; d_gene: NA; CDR3nt: TGTGCCAGCAAAATACAAGGACTGAACACTGAAGCTTTCTTT; CDR3aa: CASKIQGLNTEAFF
abundance: NA; v_gene: TRBV7-2; j_gene: TRBJ1-2; d_gene: NA; CDR3nt: TGTGCCAGCAGCCCCACCAGGGGAAATAACTATGGCTACACCTTC; CDR3aa: CASSPTRGNNYGYTF
abundance: once; v_gene: TRBV5-5; j_gene: TRBJ2-7; d_gene: NA; CDR3nt: TGTGCCAGCAGCTTGGGAGGGCCCCGGAGCTCCTACGAGCAGTACTTC; CDR3aa: CASSLGGPRSSYEQYF
abundance: NA; v_gene: TRBV29-1; j_gene: TRBJ2-6; d_gene: TRBD2; CDR3nt: TGCAGCGTATCCCTAGCGGGAGTCGCCGGGGCCAACGTCCTGACTTTC; CDR3aa: CSVSLAGVAGANVLTF